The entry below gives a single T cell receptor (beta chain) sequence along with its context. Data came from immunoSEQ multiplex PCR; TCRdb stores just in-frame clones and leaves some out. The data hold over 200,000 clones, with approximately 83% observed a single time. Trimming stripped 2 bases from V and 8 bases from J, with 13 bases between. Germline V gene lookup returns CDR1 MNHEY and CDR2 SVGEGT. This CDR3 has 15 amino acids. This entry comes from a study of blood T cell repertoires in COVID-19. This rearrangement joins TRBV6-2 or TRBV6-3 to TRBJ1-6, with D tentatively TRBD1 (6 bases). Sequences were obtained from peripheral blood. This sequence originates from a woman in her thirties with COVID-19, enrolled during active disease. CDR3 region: CASSYRAGVDSPLHF. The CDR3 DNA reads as TGTGCCAGCAGTTACCGGGCAGGGGTTGATTCACCCCTCCACTTT.